The next 2 T cell receptor beta chains were all read from a single sample in a study of T-cell reconstitution after alpha-beta-depleted transplantation in children. The authors prepared the TCRbeta library with unique molecular identifiers. From the PCR reads, TCRdb called clonotypes with MiXCR, one entry per CDR3 protein. The sample contains 500,000 or so distinct CDR3 sequences, about an eighth of which appear only once. Source: PBMCs, mostly from graft donor cells, taken 180 days after TCRalphabeta/CD19-depleted stem cell transplant. These receptor sequences come from a female patient younger than 10 who had a stem cell transplant for aplastic anemia, so the T cells may come from the graft donor.

The chain couples TRBV19 to TRBJ2-2, with 11 bases fitting TRBD1. CDR3 length: 15 amino acids. Trimming at V came to 3 bases and at J to 6 bases, leaving 3 bases not matched to a gene. Germline values: CDR1 LNHDA, CDR2 SQIVND (reference sequence). CDR3 in DNA: TGTGCCAGTAGTATCGGACAGGGGGCCCCCGGGGAGCTGTTTTTT. It specifies CASSIGQGAPGELFF.

This clonotype came up many times. The chain combines TRBV12-3 or TRBV12-4 with TRBJ2-7; D not resolved. This CDR3 comprises 14 residues. V was clipped by 3 bases and J by 0 bases, with 9 bases between them. CDR3 amino acids: CASSLSPSSYEQYF. CDR3 in DNA: TGTGCCAGCAGTTTGTCCCCGAGCTCCTACGAGCAGTACTTC.